The sequence of this T cell receptor (beta chain) was determined in a study of T cell changes during pregnancy in multiple sclerosis. TCRdb's copy holds only in-frame clones and misses some; the assay was immunoSEQ multiplex PCR. The sample has around 130,000 clones, 90% to 98% seen once. Unmatched junction bases numbered 12, after V lost 5 bases and J lost 8 bases. Germline lookup yields CDR1 SEHNR and CDR2 FQNEAQ (reference sequence). The CDR3 spans 16 residues. The chain recombines TRBV7-9 with TRBJ2-4, with 10 bases matching TRBD2. This sequence was found in a female donor with multiple sclerosis, enrolled in a pregnancy study. The material sequenced was peripheral blood, taken after pregnancy. In DNA form, the CDR3 reads TGTGCCAGCAGCCTAGGGACTAGCGAGAGGGGGGACATTCAGTACTTC. Residues: CASSLGTSERGDIQYF. Combining the CDR3 with reference TRBV7-9 and TRBJ2-4 gives the whole variable domain DTGVSQNPRHKITKRGQNVTFRCDPISEHNRLYWYRQTLGQGPEFLTYFQNEAQLEKSRLLSDRFSAERPKGSFSTLEIQRTEQGDSAMYLCASSLGTSERGDIQYFGAGTRLSVL.